Each of the 18 T cell receptor beta chains below was sequenced from the same sample in a study of T cells in women clearing cervical HPV infection. The method was immunoSEQ multiplex PCR; TCRdb's version includes in-frame clones alone and lacks a portion of them. The listing records under 20,000 clones. The specimen was blood buffy coat. These receptors were taken from a woman aged 18-70 years with a cervical HPV16 infection that either progressed to CIN3+ or cleared (not recorded which).

Comments on this clone: The missing CDR3 end, 3 residues past where the read stops, is filled in from the germline J gene. J is TRBJ1-5 and V is TRBV5-8; 7 bases fit TRBD1. Germline CDR1 reads SGHTS; CDR2 reads YDEGEE. CDR3 length equals 13 residues. V lost 3 bases to trimming and J lost 4 bases; unmatched junction nucleotides: 1. The covered CDR3 bases are TGTGCCAGCAGCTGGGACAGAAATCAGCCC. Translating gives CASSWDRNQP. The whole CDR3 sequence is CASSWDRNQPQHF.

Concerning this clone: The read gets to within 3 residues of the CDR3 end, and the germline J gene fills in the rest. V and J are TRBV29-1 and TRBJ1-1, with a weak D call TRBD1 (6 bases). CDR1 and CDR2 (germline): SQVTM, ANQGSEA. Trimming took 5 bases from V and 1 from J, leaving 11 bases between them. CDR3 size: 13 residues. The CDR3 DNA, read in part, is TGCAGCGTTAAAGCCAGGGGGAACACTGAA. As protein: CSVKARGNTE. The whole CDR3 is CSVKARGNTEAFF. The full variable domain, rest sourced from reference TRBV29-1 and TRBJ1-1, is SAVISQKPSRDICQRGTSLTIQCQVDSQVTMMFWYRQQPGQSLTLIATANQGSEATYESGFVIDKFPISRPNLTFSTLTVSNMSPEDSSIYLCSVKARGNTEAFFGQGTRLTVV.

Turning to this clone: With the read ending 3 residues before the CDR3 end, the germline J gene is used to fill in that end. The V call is TRBV27, the J call TRBJ2-7, with 8 bases identical to TRBD1. Per germline, CDR1 MNHEY and CDR2 SMNVEV (reference sequence). V was pared by 3 bases and J by 4 bases, with 8 bases of the junction left unmatched. The CDR3 totals 15 residues. CDR3 bases read: TGTGCCAGCAGTTTCTCCGGGACAGGTTTTTACGAG. Its protein is CASSFSGTGFYE. The full CDR3 is CASSFSGTGFYEQYF.

Measured by frequency, this clone is medium-sized. The read terminates 3 residues before the CDR3 end, so the remaining end is supplied by the germline J gene. The V gene is TRBV18, the J gene TRBJ1-4, with TRBD1 matching 9 bases. J gave up 7 bases and V 0 bases, and 12 bases lay outside the gene matches. Germline V lookup: CDR1 KGHSH, CDR2 LQKENI. CDR3 length: 18 residues. CDR3 DNA (partial): TGTGCCAGCTCACCACCGGGGACAGGGAACAGGGCTAGTGAAAAA. Residues: CASSPPGTGNRASEK. The CDR3 in its entirety is CASSPPGTGNRASEKLFF.

To note about this clone: The DNA ends 3 residues before the CDR3 does, and the rest of the CDR3 is filled in from the germline J gene. The genes are TRBV30 and TRBJ1-2; a weak D match, TRBD1 (5 bases). Germline assignment: CDR1 GTSNPN and CDR2 SVGIG (reference sequence). V shed 3 bases and J shed 2 bases, with 7 bases lying between them. The CDR3 is 12 amino acids. The chain's CDR3 is CAWRQENYGYTF. The covered CDR3 bases are TGTGCCTGGAGACAGGAAAACTATGGC.

Concerning this clone itself: The read is 3 residues too short to cover the CDR3 end, so that end is filled in from the germline J gene. The rearrangement links TRBV14 to TRBJ2-5; a possible D gene is TRBD1 (5 bases). Germline-derived CDR1 and CDR2 are SGHDN and FVKESK. There are 17 residues in the CDR3. With 4 bases removed from V and 4 bases from J, the gap between germline ends came to 22 bases. The CDR3: CASSLGRVRLIGETQYF. CDR3 DNA (partial): TGTGCCAGCAGCCTGGGGCGAGTACGTTTGATCGGAGAGACC.

Comments on this clone: The read terminates 3 residues ahead of where the CDR3 ends, so the germline J gene completes it. The V and J genes are TRBV30 and TRBJ1-5; 7 nucleotides agree with TRBD1. CDR1 is GTSNPN and CDR2 is SVGIG in the germline V gene (reference sequence). The trim removed 5 bases at V and 9 bases at J, leaving 10 bases unmatched. The CDR3 totals 13 residues. The DNA read from the CDR3 is TGTGCCTGGTCGGGACAGAGTAGGTCGCCC. Translated: CAWSGQSRSP. The full CDR3 protein reads CAWSGQSRSPQHF.

As concerns this clone: From the germline J gene comes the end of the CDR3, since the read stops 3 residues before it. V gene TRBV7-9 combines with J gene TRBJ1-2; the match to TRBD1 covers 8 bases. Germline lookup yields CDR1 SEHNR and CDR2 FQNEAQ (reference sequence). The CDR3 runs to 14 residues. This CDR3 reads CASSSGAGGRGYTF. CDR3 bases read: TGTGCCAGCAGCTCCGGAGCAGGGGGCAGGGGC.

CDR3 DNA (partial): TGTGCCAGTAGTGCGGGGGCCTCTGGAAACACC. Protein sequence: CASSAGASGNT. The whole CDR3 region reads CASSAGASGNTIYF. The chain uses TRBV19 and TRBJ1-3; perhaps TRBD1 as D (6 bases). Coverage ceases 3 residues before the CDR3 finishes, and the germline J gene fills in the end. This CDR3 has 14 residues. The germline V and J ends were trimmed by 5 bases and 0 bases, with 8 bases remaining between them. Germline V lookup: CDR1 LNHDA, CDR2 SQIVND (reference sequence). Full variable domain (missing parts from reference TRBV19 and TRBJ1-3): DGGITQSPKYLFRKEGQNVTLSCEQNLNHDAMYWYRQDPGQGLRLIYYSQIVNDFQKGDIAEGYSVSREKKESFPLTVTSAQKNPTAFYLCASSAGASGNTIYFGEGSWLTVV.

Points on this clone: Read coverage stops 3 residues before the CDR3 terminus; the germline J gene supplies the remainder. V usage is TRBV20-1 and J usage is TRBJ1-6; 10 bases line up with TRBD1. CDR3 size: 13 residues. The V and J ends lost 3 bases and 9 bases, in that order; junction bases with no gene match: 2. Germline V gene data show CDR1 as DFQATT and CDR2 as SNEGSKA (reference sequence). This chain's CDR3 is CSARGQGSSPLHF. The part of the CDR3 DNA that was read is TGCAGTGCTAGGGGACAGGGGAGTTCACCC.

This chain's CDR3 is CASSIMASGETDTQYF. CDR3 DNA, as far as it was read: TGTGCCAGTAGTATCATGGCTAGCGGGGAAACAGATACG. This chain connects TRBV19 to TRBJ2-3; 9 bases match TRBD2. The sequence runs out 3 residues before the end of the CDR3; the remainder is reconstructed from the germline J gene. The CDR3 has 16 amino acids. The germline V gene encodes CDR1 LNHDA and CDR2 SQIVND (reference sequence). J was trimmed by 3 bases and V by 3 bases; bases with no gene match: 7.

Concerning this clone: The read finishes 3 residues shy of the CDR3 end, and the germline J gene is used to complete it. This chain connects TRBV28 to TRBJ1-2, with 10 bases matching TRBD1. The CDR3 is 14 amino acids. In germline, CDR1 is MDHEN, CDR2 SYDVKM. V was clipped by 3 bases and J by 5 bases; unmatched bases: 3. The CDR3 here is CASSLEDRGYGYTF. Partial CDR3 DNA: TGTGCCAGCAGTTTGGAGGACAGGGGGTATGGC.

On this clone itself: Read sequence stops 3 residues before the CDR3 end, and the germline J gene provides the missing end. The chain employs TRBV7-9 and TRBJ2-3; weak D call: TRBD2 (6 bases). Germline CDR1 SEHNR, CDR2 FQNEAQ (reference sequence). The CDR3 is 15 amino acids. Trimming removed 2 bases at V and 0 bases at J, with 9 bases between. The sequenced part of the CDR3 DNA is TGTGCCAGCAGCTTATGGACTATCAGCACAGATACG. This sequence encodes CASSLWTISTDT. Given in full, the CDR3 is CASSLWTISTDTQYF.

In regard to this clone: The CDR3 goes on 3 residues after the read ends, and that part is filled in from the germline J gene. This chain connects TRBV29-1 to TRBJ2-5; 9 bases line up with TRBD2. The germline V gene has CDR1 SQVTM and CDR2 ANQGSEA. CDR3 length equals 15 residues. Trimming took 7 bases from V and 2 from J; bases not matched to a gene: 11. CDR3 region: CSGRLGGGAQETQYF. CDR3 DNA, as far as it was read: TGCAGCGGACGACTGGGCGGGGGGGCTCAAGAGACC.

Points on this clone: The observed sequence ends 3 residues before the CDR3 terminus, with the missing tail filled in from the germline J gene. This sequence joins TRBV19 and TRBJ1-6; D not resolved. The CDR3 is made up of 12 amino acids. V was cut by 5 bases and J by 8 bases, with 7 bases left in between. From germline, CDR1 is LNHDA and CDR2 SQIVND (reference sequence). The CDR3: CASSHRDSPLHF. CDR3 DNA, as far as it was read: TGTGCCAGTAGTCATCGGGATTCACCC.

Comment on this clone: The read ends 3 residues early relative to the CDR3; the germline J gene fills the gap. This chain uses TRBV7-2 with TRBJ2-7, with 7 nucleotides matching TRBD2. The CDR3 is 14 amino acids. Per germline, CDR1 SGHTA and CDR2 FQGNSA. The V and J ends lost 2 bases and 2 bases, in that order; junction bases with no gene match: 3. The part of the CDR3 DNA that was read is TGTGCCAGCAGCTTATCCGGGGGGACCTACGAG. Its protein is CASSLSGGTYE. In full, the CDR3 reads CASSLSGGTYEQYF. Supplemented by reference TRBV7-2 and TRBJ2-7, the full variable domain reads GAGVSQSPSNKVTEKGKDVELRCDPISGHTALYWYRQSLGQGLEFLIYFQGNSAPDKSGLPSDRFSAERTGGSVSTLTIQRTQQEDSAVYLCASSLSGGTYEQYFGPGTRLTVT.

With respect to this clone: The CDR3 extends 3 residues past the end of the read, so its final part is completed from the germline J gene. The chain recombines TRBV7-9 with TRBJ2-3, with TRBD2 matching 7 bases. Germline loops: CDR1 SEHNR, CDR2 FQNEAQ (reference sequence). This CDR3 has 15 residues. J was trimmed by 3 bases and V by 5 bases; bases with no gene match: 8. CDR3 DNA (partial): TGTGCCAGCAGCCCTTCGCTAGCGGCGACAGATACG. This encodes CASSPSLAATDT. The entire CDR3 sequence reads CASSPSLAATDTQYF.

On this clone: The CDR3 end lies 3 residues beyond the end of the read and is filled in from the germline J gene. The chain employs TRBV7-3 and TRBJ1-1; D unresolved. Trimming cost V 4 bases and J 2 bases, with 17 bases left between them. Per the germline V gene, CDR1 is SGHTA and CDR2 is FQGTGA. The CDR3 totals 16 residues. CDR3 protein: CASSSRGLNFNTEAFF. The sequenced CDR3 bases are TGTGCCAGCAGCTCCCGCGGACTTAACTTTAACACTGAA.